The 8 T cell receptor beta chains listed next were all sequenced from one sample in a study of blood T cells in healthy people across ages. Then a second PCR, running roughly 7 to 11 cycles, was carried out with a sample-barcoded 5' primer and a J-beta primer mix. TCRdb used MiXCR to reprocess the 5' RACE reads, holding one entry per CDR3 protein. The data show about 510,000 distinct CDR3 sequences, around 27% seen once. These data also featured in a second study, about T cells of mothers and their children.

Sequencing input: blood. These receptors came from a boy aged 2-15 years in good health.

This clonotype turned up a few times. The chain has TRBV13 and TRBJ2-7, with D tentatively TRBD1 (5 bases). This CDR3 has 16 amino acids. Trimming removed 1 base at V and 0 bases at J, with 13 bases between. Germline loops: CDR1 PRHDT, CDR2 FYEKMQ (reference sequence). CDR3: CASSLVTDPSSYEQYF. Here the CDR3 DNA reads TGTGCCAGCAGCTTAGTGACAGACCCAAGCTCCTACGAGCAGTACTTC.

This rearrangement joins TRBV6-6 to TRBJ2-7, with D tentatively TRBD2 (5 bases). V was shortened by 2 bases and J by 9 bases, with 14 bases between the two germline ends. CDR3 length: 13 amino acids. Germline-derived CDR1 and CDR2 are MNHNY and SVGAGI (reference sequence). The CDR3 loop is CASSYERFGGQYF. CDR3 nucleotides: TGTGCCAGCAGTTACGAGCGGTTCGGCGGGCAGTACTTC.

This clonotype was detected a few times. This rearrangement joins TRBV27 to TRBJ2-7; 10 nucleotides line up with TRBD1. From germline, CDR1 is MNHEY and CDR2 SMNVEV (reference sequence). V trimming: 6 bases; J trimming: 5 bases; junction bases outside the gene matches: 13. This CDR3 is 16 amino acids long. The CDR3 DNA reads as TGTGCCAGCAGCATCCTGACAGGGGGCGCAACCCACGAGCAGTACTTC. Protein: CASSILTGGATHEQYF.

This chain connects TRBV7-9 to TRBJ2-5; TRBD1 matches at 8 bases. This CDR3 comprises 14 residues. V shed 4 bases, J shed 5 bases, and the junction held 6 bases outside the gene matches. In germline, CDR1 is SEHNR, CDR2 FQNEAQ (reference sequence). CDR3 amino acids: CASSYRTGSETQYF. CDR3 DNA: TGTGCCAGCAGCTACAGGACAGGGTCGGAGACCCAGTACTTC.

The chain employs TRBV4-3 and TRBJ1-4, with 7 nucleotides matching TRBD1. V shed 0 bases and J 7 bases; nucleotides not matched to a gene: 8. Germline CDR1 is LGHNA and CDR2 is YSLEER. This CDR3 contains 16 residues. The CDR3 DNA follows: TGCGCCAGCAGCCAAGATGGGGGGACAGTGGTTGAAAAACTGTTTTTT. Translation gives CASSQDGGTVVEKLFF.

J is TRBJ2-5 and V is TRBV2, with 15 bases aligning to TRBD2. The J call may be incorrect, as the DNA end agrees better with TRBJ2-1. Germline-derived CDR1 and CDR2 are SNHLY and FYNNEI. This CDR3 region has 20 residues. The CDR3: CASSEAFPGLAGGPTDEQFF. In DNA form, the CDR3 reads TGTGCCAGCAGTGAAGCGTTTCCTGGACTAGCGGGAGGGCCCACGGATGAGCAGTTCTTC.

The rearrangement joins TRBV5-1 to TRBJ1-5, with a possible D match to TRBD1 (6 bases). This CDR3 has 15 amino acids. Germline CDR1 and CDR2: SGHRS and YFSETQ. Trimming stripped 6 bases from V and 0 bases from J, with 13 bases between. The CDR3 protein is CASNPQGYSNQPQHF. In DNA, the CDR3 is TGCGCCAGCAACCCACAGGGTTATAGCAATCAGCCCCAGCATTTT.

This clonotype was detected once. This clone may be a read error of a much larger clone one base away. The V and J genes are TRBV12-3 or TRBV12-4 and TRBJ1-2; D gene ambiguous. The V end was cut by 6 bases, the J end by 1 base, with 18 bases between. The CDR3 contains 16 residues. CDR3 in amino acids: CASSPESACVNYGYTF. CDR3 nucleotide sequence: TGTGCCAGCAGCCCGGAGTCGGCATGCGTTAACTATGGCTACACCTTC.